This T cell receptor beta chain appears in the sequencing data of a study of vaccination and CD4 T cells after COVID-19. About the study: Two of the convalescents were Hispanic, and the group consisted of six males and four females. Ranging from 14 to 241, the interval between dose two and post-vaccine sampling had a median of about 76 days. Researchers treated control cultures with a CEFX pool, an HIV-1 Nef pool, or no peptide.

The CDR3 spans 14 residues. V shed 1 base and J shed 4 bases, with 10 bases lying between them. Looked up from germline, CDR1 is SGHTA and CDR2 is FQGNSA. A remark on this clonotype: The antigen is unknown.

Cultured CD4+ T cell DNA underwent sequencing with the Oncomine TCR Beta short-read assay. MiXCR, run by TCRdb on the PCR reads, gives a single entry per CDR3 protein. The table records about 15,000 distinct CDR3 sequences, roughly 50% of them present only once. Treatment defined: roughly 10-day PBMC culture with coronavirus spike peptide pools or control peptides (ViraFEST assay). CD4+ T cells were isolated by negative selection after roughly 9 days of culture. The V gene is TRBV7-2, the J gene TRBJ1-2; D uncertain. This TCR was sampled from a human donor who had recovered from COVID-19. The sequencing used CD4+ T cells from blood, cultured in vitro, collected before SARS-CoV-2 vaccination. In DNA, the CDR3 is TGTGCCAGCAGCTTAGGGGTAGGCGGCTATGGCTACACCTTC. Residues: CASSLGVGGYGYTF.